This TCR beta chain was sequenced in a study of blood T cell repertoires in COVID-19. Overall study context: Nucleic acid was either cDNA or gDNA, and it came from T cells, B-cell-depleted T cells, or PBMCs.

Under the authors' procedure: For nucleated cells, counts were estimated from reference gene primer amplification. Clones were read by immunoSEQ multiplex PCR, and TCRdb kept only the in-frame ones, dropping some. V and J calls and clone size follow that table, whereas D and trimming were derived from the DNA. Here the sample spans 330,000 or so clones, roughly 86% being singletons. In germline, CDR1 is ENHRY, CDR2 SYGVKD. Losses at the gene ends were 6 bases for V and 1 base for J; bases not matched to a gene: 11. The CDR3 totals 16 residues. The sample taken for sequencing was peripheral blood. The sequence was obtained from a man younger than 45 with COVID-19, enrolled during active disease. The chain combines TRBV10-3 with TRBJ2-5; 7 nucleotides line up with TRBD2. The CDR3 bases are TGTGCCATCAGGCCTTCCGCGGGGGTCAGCCAAGAGACCCAGTACTTC. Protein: CAIRPSAGVSQETQYF.